This T cell receptor beta chain was recovered during a study of beta chain features in type 1 diabetes. This clone was found a few times. What it binds is unknown. Study-level findings and limits: Moderate yet significant TCRB CDR3 shortening was seen in Type 1 diabetes patients in all four CD4+ subsets.

The CDR3 totals 16 residues. V was clipped by 4 bases and J by 0 bases, with 14 bases between them. Germline lookup yields CDR1 LGHNA and CDR2 YNFKEQ. The investigators reverse transcribed all of the isolated RNA, so they sequenced expressed TCRB transcripts. Assay: immunoSEQ multiplex PCR; the TCRdb copy retains only in-frame clones and omits some. This table has a few hundred thousand clones, around 25% appearing once. What was sequenced was naive CD4+ T cells from blood. The TCR was taken from a woman aged 25 to 39 with type 1 diabetes. The V and J genes are TRBV4-2 and TRBJ2-3; TRBD2 is a possible D gene (5 bases). CDR3 residues: CASSPRTRTSTDTQYF. The CDR3 bases are TGTGCCAGCAGCCCGAGGACTCGAACTAGCACAGATACGCAGTATTTT.